The subject of this entry is one TCR beta chain. The CDR3 totals 13 residues. Germline values: CDR1 MNHNY, CDR2 SVGAGI (reference sequence). Deletions cut 2 bases from V and 7 bases from J, with 11 bases between. This sample is part of a study of patients and donors after allogeneic stem cell transplantation. TCRdb recomputed calls from the RT-PCR reads with MiXCR, one row per CDR3 protein. The sample lists about a million distinct CDR3 sequences, about a sixth seen once, with 5% to 6.5% in the top ten. Sequences were obtained from blood, either unsorted or a sorted T cell fraction (not recorded which). V gene TRBV6-6 combines with J gene TRBJ1-2; no reliable D call. This TCR was sampled from a human donor who was either an allogeneic HSCT recipient or a stem cell or donor lymphocyte infusion donor (not recorded which). It is not recorded whose cells these are; they may come from a transplant donor. DNA of the CDR3: TGTGCCAGCAGTTACGGCATAGGACGTGGCTACACCTTC. This encodes CASSYGIGRGYTF.